This T cell receptor beta chain was profiled in a study of response to subunit inactivated influenza vaccine. Study findings and constraints: Each seasonal flu vaccination may recruit only limited new T cells, authors suggested.

J lost 4 bases, V lost 3 bases, and 5 bases had no gene match. The CDR3 runs 15 residues. In regard to this clonotype: Its matching antigen is unknown.

TCRdb passed the RT-PCR reads through MiXCR, listing each CDR3 protein once. The table records 500,000 or so distinct CDR3 sequences, 16% of them present only once. This clonotype was sampled from a man aged 45 to 75 who received an inactivated influenza vaccine. The V call is TRBV12-3 or TRBV12-4, the J call TRBJ1-4; 7 nucleotides match TRBD1. The sequences come from CD4+ T cells sorted from PBMCs, collected less than 25 months after vaccination. The CDR3 DNA is TGTGCCAGCAGTTTGGGCGGGACAGATAATGAAAAACTGTTTTTT. Protein: CASSLGGTDNEKLFF.